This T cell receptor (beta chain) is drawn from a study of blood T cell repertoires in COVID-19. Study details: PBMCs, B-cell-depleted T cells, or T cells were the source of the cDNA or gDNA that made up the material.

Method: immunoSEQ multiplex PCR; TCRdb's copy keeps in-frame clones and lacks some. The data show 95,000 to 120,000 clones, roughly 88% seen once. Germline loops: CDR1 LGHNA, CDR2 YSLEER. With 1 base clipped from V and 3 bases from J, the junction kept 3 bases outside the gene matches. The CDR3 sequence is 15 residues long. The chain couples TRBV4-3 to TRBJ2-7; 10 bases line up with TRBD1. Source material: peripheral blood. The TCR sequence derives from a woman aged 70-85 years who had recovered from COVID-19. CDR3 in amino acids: CASSQGWTGGYEQYF. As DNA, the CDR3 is TGCGCCAGCAGCCAAGGTTGGACAGGGGGCTACGAGCAGTACTTC.